One and the same sample provided the 3 T cell receptor beta chains below, sequenced in a study of blood T cell repertoires in COVID-19. This table comes from immunoSEQ multiplex PCR, and its TCRdb copy is limited to in-frame clones, with some not included. The sample includes approximately 260,000 clones, about 85% of them seen just once. The sequenced material came from PBMCs or T cells enriched from blood (not recorded which). Receptors originate from a woman aged 30 to 39 with acute COVID-19.

V gene TRBV28 combines with J gene TRBJ2-7, with 7 bases fitting TRBD1. With V trimmed by 3 bases and J by 4 bases, 9 bases remained unmatched. The V gene's germline CDR1 is MDHEN and CDR2 SYDVKM. The CDR3 totals 15 residues. The CDR3 loop is CASSFMTGIFYEQYF. DNA of the CDR3: TGTGCCAGCAGTTTTATGACAGGGATCTTTTACGAGCAGTACTTC.

The gene calls are TRBV7-3 and TRBJ2-3; 9 nucleotides agree with TRBD2. Losses at the gene ends were 1 base for V and 2 bases for J; bases not matched to a gene: 4. Germline loops: CDR1 SGHTA, CDR2 FQGTGA. This CDR3 region has 16 residues. CDR3 DNA sequence: TGTGCCAGCAGCTTAAACCCTAGCGGGACCACAGATACGCAGTATTTT. This encodes CASSLNPSGTTDTQYF.

This chain links TRBV27 with TRBJ2-3; TRBD2 is a possible D gene (5 bases). V was trimmed by 3 bases and J by 1 base, leaving 26 bases between them. This CDR3 comprises 20 residues. Germline CDR1 MNHEY, CDR2 SMNVEV (reference sequence). The CDR3 loop is CASSFLQAASSGGGTDTQYF. For the CDR3, the DNA is TGTGCCAGCAGTTTTTTGCAGGCGGCTAGTAGTGGAGGAGGCACAGATACGCAGTATTTT.